The present T cell receptor beta chain was sequenced within a study of blood T cell repertoires in COVID-19. Study-level information: Nucleic acid was either cDNA or gDNA, and it came from T cells, B-cell-depleted T cells, or PBMCs.

This table comes from immunoSEQ multiplex PCR, and its TCRdb copy is limited to in-frame clones, with some not included. The sample consists of about 270,000 clones, 85% to 90% of them appearing once. This clone appeared once. Sequenced: PBMCs or T cells enriched from blood (not recorded which). The clonotype was recovered from a woman between 25 and 40 years old with acute COVID-19.

CDR3 loop: CASSKEGLAGGGPDTQYF. The CDR3 bases are TGTGCCAGCAGCAAAGAGGGACTAGCGGGAGGGGGGCCAGATACGCAGTATTTT. The chain has TRBV21-1 and TRBJ2-3; the tabulated D call, TRBD2, remains unverified against the DNA. TRBV21-1 is given as a pseudogene. The CDR3 covers 18 residues.